Listed below are T cell receptor beta chains from one sample, sequenced in a study of T-cell memory formation after mild COVID-19. TCRdb reprocessed the 5' RACE reads via MiXCR and lists one record per CDR3 protein. The table records about 150,000 distinct CDR3 sequences, around 27% of them present only once. Source material: PBMCs or a T cell subset sorted from them (not recorded which). These receptors were collected from an adult woman who had mild COVID-19 (a few samples of this study predate the infection). Cell type and time point are not known. Both conserved end residues are part of each CDR3. Clone size, where shown, is once, few, many, or a class for clones that have expanded.

TRBJ1-2 | TRBV5-6 | - | CASSLVGTGDNYGYTF
TRBJ2-2 | TRBV7-8 | few | CASSLLSGGANTGELFF
TRBJ2-1 | TRBV6-2/TRBV6-3 | few | CASSPQGPNEQFF
TRBJ2-1 | TRBV6-5 | - | CASKSYNEQFF
TRBJ1-1 | TRBV7-9 | few | CASSPDPSTEAFF
TRBJ1-1 | TRBV12-3/TRBV12-4 | few | CASRLMRQGANTEAFF
TRBJ1-6 | TRBV30 | - | CAWSVGTGPLHF
TRBJ2-7 | TRBV15 | few | CATSYFGPQGDEQYF
TRBJ2-5 | TRBV7-9 | - | CASSFLAILAGATQGETQYF
TRBJ2-3 | TRBV20-1 | many | CSARDQENVSGDTQYF
TRBJ2-1 | TRBV5-4 | - | CASSLGTLGEQFF
TRBJ2-2 | TRBV12-3/TRBV12-4 | few | CASKGLPNTGELFF
TRBJ1-6 | TRBV5-5 | - | CASSPRHGAPLHF
TRBJ2-1 | TRBV9 | few | CASSVDAPTLTGDNEQFF
TRBJ2-1 | TRBV25-1 | - | CASSVGTVSYNEQFF
TRBJ2-3 | TRBV4-3 | few | CASSQVWLAGEDTQYF
TRBJ2-7 | TRBV4-1 | - | CASRSVMNEQYF
TRBJ1-1 | TRBV29-1 | few | CSVPQGAGTEAFF
TRBJ2-1 | TRBV7-9 | - | CASGSNEQFF
TRBJ2-3 | TRBV19 | - | CASSIGPGTDTQYF
TRBJ2-3 | TRBV7-2 | few | CASSLAPVTGTDTQYF
TRBJ2-7 | TRBV3-1 | few | CASSLSDSGEQYF
TRBJ2-5 | TRBV6-1 | many | CASSEARWAGGNQETQYF
TRBJ2-5 | TRBV7-8 | - | CASSSRLGETQYF
TRBJ2-1 | TRBV9 | - | CASSVALAAPYNEQFF
TRBJ2-7 | TRBV19 | - | CASGAGQAYHDEQYF
TRBJ1-1 | TRBV6-2/TRBV6-3 | - | CASSTPRTEAFF
TRBJ1-6 | TRBV20-1 | few | CSARQGESYNSPLHF
TRBJ2-2 | TRBV7-9 | - | CASSRSGQKDTGELFF
TRBJ1-2 | TRBV11-3 | - | CASSLAQGRGYTF
TRBJ2-3 | TRBV7-9 | few | CASSLLAGTDTQYF
TRBJ2-7 | TRBV7-9 | - | CASVRGQGSYEQYF
TRBJ2-3 | TRBV6-2/TRBV6-3 | - | CASSSGLAEYTDTQYF
TRBJ2-3 | TRBV7-8 | - | CASSLARTGTDTQYF
TRBJ1-4 | TRBV5-6 | - | CASSRTGGEKLFF
TRBJ1-5 | TRBV20-1 | many | CSARDVGGLPGGFNQPQHF
TRBJ2-7 | TRBV5-6 | few | CASSPRLALYEQYF
TRBJ2-7 | TRBV7-9 | - | CASSPTDDSSYEQYF
TRBJ2-3 | TRBV11-2 | - | CASSELVRGGTDTQYF
TRBJ1-1 | TRBV5-5 | few | CASRGQGDTEAFF
TRBJ2-5 | TRBV4-1 | few | CASSQVPGYQETQYF
TRBJ2-5 | TRBV3-1 | few | CASSQDTGFLAPNQETQYF
TRBJ2-1 | TRBV7-3 | - | CASSLTPAVADGNEQFF
TRBJ2-1 | TRBV9 | few | CASSGGLAGGYEQFF
TRBJ2-7 | TRBV5-1 | few | CASSLEFSYEQYF
TRBJ2-3 | TRBV5-1 | - | CASSPTAAGTDTQYF
TRBJ2-3 | TRBV12-3/TRBV12-4 | few | CASSWASRDTQYF
TRBJ2-7 | TRBV5-1 | - | CASSLDWGTSYEQYF
TRBJ2-7 | TRBV2 | medium-sized | CASSERGLVLRFYEQYF
TRBJ2-1 | TRBV6-2/TRBV6-3 | - | CASSYALNEQFF
TRBJ2-5 | TRBV20-1 | - | CSARVPGPETQYF
TRBJ1-1 | TRBV20-1 | - | CSADNARGTNTEAFF
TRBJ2-3 | TRBV12-3/TRBV12-4 | - | CASNSEGATDTQYF
TRBJ2-2 | TRBV7-9 | many | CASRGLSTGELFF
TRBJ2-2 | TRBV2 | - | CALTGGTGELFF
TRBJ2-3 | TRBV2 | medium-sized | CASSEQAGGMTDTQYF
TRBJ1-1 | TRBV7-8 | - | CAATGGHNTEAFF
TRBJ2-1 | TRBV10-3 | - | CAISGGGWREKDNEQFF